The T cell receptor (beta chain) under discussion was sequenced for a study of cytomegalovirus exposure and HLA in healthy donors. General study findings and limits: Specific recognition of CMV antigens was confirmed in vitro for a few chains (all CMV-associated). High sensitivity and specificity were reportedly achieved when the classifier diagnosed cytomegalovirus status. Among TCR beta chains, those listed as cytomegalovirus-associated numbered over 150.

TCRdb keeps only in-frame clones here, not all; method: immunoSEQ multiplex PCR. The repertoire holds about 76,000 clones, with 94% as singletons. The donors were part of the validation cohort, which consisted of about 130 subjects and was separate from the first cohort of hundreds of subjects. In regard to this clone: Its target is unknown.

Germline V lookup: CDR1 WNHNN, CDR2 SYGVQD (reference sequence). This CDR3 is built from 17 residues. J lost 6 bases, V lost 8 bases, and 21 bases had no gene match. This chain joins TRBV10-1 and TRBJ1-2; 7 bases match TRBD1. Sequencing was performed on PBMCs. This TCR derives from a woman aged 18-30 years in good health and CMV-seronegative. The CDR3 DNA reads TGCGCCAGCGGGAAGAGTCCAGGGGGAACAATTGTCGATGGCTACACCTTC. It yields the protein CASGKSPGGTIVDGYTF.